This T cell receptor (beta chain) was found in a study of blood T cell repertoires in COVID-19. Participants were aged about 18 to 89 years, lived in under 25 US areas, and enrolled virtually. Membership in each cohort depended on participant-reported clinical history. Original methodology: Counts of nucleated cells, estimated from reference gene primer amplification, were obtained. Only in-frame clones appear in the TCRdb table, and some are missing; sequencing was by immunoSEQ multiplex PCR. V and J calls and clone size are copied from that table; D and trimming were computed from the DNA. Found here are 300,000 to 500,000 clones, roughly 87% of them singletons; the top ten hold roughly 2%. The sequence derives from a woman aged 40 to 50 with acute COVID-19. Sequencing input: PBMCs or T cells enriched from blood (not recorded which).

The CDR3 sequence: CASSQSRSASSGELFF. DNA of the CDR3: TGCGCCAGCAGTCAATCTAGGTCGGCTAGTTCCGGGGAGCTGTTTTTT. The V and J genes are TRBV23-1 and TRBJ2-2; D unresolved. TRBV23-1 is an ORF, with its function uncertain. The CDR3 covers 16 residues. Trimming took off 0 bases at V and 6 bases at J, with 14 bases between the two ends.